The 9 T cell receptor beta chains below come from one sample, sequenced in a study of metastatic and nonmetastatic thyroid tumors. TCRdb re-clonotyped the PCR reads via MiXCR. This sample has some 30,000 clones, with 3.5% to 4.5% found just once. Thyroid surgery took place with no prior treatment in any patient. Specimen: blood. The source of these receptors is a female donor with papillary thyroid cancer or a benign thyroid nodule (not recorded which). Some clones in this sample may be carry-over from other donors' samples.

This chain links TRBV5-1 with TRBJ2-3; D may be TRBD1 or TRBD2 (5 bases each). The CDR3 covers 16 residues. V shed 3 bases and J shed 3 bases, with 17 bases lying between them. Germline CDR1 reads SGHRS; CDR2 reads YFSETQ. CDR3 region: CASSSTTGRRTDTQYF. The CDR3 DNA follows: TGCGCCAGCAGCTCGACCACGGGACGAAGAACAGATACGCAGTATTTT.

A note on this clone: A junction end diverges from the germline sequence, so it may reflect a read error. V is TRBV12-3 or TRBV12-4 and J is TRBJ2-1, with unresolved D. This CDR3 is built from 13 residues. The CDR3 sequence is CARSLLGANEQFF. In DNA, the CDR3 is TGTGCCCGCAGTTTGTTGGGTGCCAATGAGCAGTTCTTC.

This clone was seen only a few times. This could be a read error, since a much larger clone is one nucleotide away. Other DNA sequences in this sample translate to the same CDR3. The V call is TRBV15, the J call TRBJ2-5; no definite D call. Germline CDR1 is LNHNV and CDR2 is YYDKDF (reference sequence). This CDR3 is 13 amino acids long. In DNA form, the CDR3 reads TGCGCCACCAGCAGAGATCTCCAAGAGACCCAGTACTTC. This codes for CATSRDLQETQYF.

By its share, this clone is medium-sized. The chain has TRBV27 and TRBJ2-7; D may be TRBD1 (6 bases). This CDR3 is built from 14 residues. CDR1 is MNHEY and CDR2 is SMNVEV in the germline V gene (reference sequence). Trimming removed 3 bases at V and 2 bases at J, with 11 bases between. The CDR3 reads CASSLTGGTYEQYF. The CDR3 DNA sequence: TGTGCCAGCAGTTTGACAGGAGGAACCTACGAGCAGTACTTC.

In its sample, this clone was seen many times. Different DNA sequences within this sample yield the same CDR3. This chain joins TRBV7-2 and TRBJ2-3; 10 bases line up with TRBD2. The CDR3 length is 16 residues. The junction had 11 bases not matched to a gene; V was cut back by 5 bases and J by 6 bases. Germline V gene lookup returns CDR1 SGHTA and CDR2 FQGNSA. The chain's CDR3 is CASSARLAGLADTQYF. The DNA for the CDR3 is TGTGCCAGCAGCGCTAGACTAGCGGGCCTGGCGGATACGCAGTATTTT. The entire variable domain, with the rest obtained from reference TRBV7-2 and TRBJ2-3, is as follows: GAGVSQSPSNKVTEKGKDVELRCDPISGHTALYWYRQSLGQGLEFLIYFQGNSAPDKSGLPSDRFSAERTGGSVSTLTIQRTQQEDSAVYLCASSARLAGLADTQYFGPGTRLTVL.

This clone turned up a few times. The chain joins TRBV24-1 to TRBJ2-1; TRBD1 might be the D (8 bases). The ends were cut back, 6 bases at V and 6 bases at J, with 14 bases in the middle. Germline CDR1 KGHDR, CDR2 SFDVKD. There are 14 residues in the CDR3. The CDR3 nucleotides are TGTGCCACCAGTTCACAGGGGGGGATCAATGAGCAGTTCTTC. Translated: CATSSQGGINEQFF.

This clone came up a few times. V gene TRBV6-1 combines with J gene TRBJ2-7, with D perhaps TRBD1 (6 bases). From germline, CDR1 is MNHNS and CDR2 SASEGT. With 8 bases removed from V and 4 bases from J, the gap between germline ends came to 15 bases. The CDR3 length is 13 residues. CDR3 DNA sequence: TGTGCCAGCGGCTCCCCGAGGGGGTACGAGCAGTACTTC. This gives the protein CASGSPRGYEQYF.

Regarding this clone: The junction shows a germline mismatch at one end, possibly a read error. This chain joins TRBV19 and TRBJ1-1; D is ambiguous. CDR3 length equals 12 residues. The germline V gene encodes CDR1 LNHDA and CDR2 SQIVND (reference sequence). This CDR3 reads CASNFWGTEDFF. CDR3 nucleotide sequence: TGTGCCAGTAATTTCTGGGGAACTGAAGATTTCTTT.

By proportion, this clone is medium-sized (0.01 to 0.1%). This chain uses TRBV28 with TRBJ1-2; perhaps TRBD1 as D (5 bases). Between the trimmed V and J ends, which lost 4 bases and 4 bases, there was a span of 13 bases. The CDR3 runs 14 residues. Per germline, CDR1 MDHEN and CDR2 SYDVKM. For the CDR3, the DNA is TGTGCCAGCAGTTCCCCCGGGACGGTCTATGGCTACACCTTC. It specifies CASSSPGTVYGYTF.